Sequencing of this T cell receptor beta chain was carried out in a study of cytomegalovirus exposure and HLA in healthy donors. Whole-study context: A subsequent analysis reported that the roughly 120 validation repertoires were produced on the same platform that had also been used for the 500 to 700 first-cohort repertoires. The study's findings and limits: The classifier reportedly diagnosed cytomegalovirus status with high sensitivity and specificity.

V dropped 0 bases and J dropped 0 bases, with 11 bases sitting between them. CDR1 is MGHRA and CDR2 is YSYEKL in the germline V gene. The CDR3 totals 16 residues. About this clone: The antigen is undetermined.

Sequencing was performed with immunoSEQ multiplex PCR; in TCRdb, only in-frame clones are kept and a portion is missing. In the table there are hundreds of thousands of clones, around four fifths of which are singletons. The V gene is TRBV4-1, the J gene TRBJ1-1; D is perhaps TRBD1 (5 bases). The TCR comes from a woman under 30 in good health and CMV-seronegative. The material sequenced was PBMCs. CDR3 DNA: TGCGCCAGCAGCCAAGATCGTACACAGGTGAACACTGAAGCTTTCTTT. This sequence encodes CASSQDRTQVNTEAFF.